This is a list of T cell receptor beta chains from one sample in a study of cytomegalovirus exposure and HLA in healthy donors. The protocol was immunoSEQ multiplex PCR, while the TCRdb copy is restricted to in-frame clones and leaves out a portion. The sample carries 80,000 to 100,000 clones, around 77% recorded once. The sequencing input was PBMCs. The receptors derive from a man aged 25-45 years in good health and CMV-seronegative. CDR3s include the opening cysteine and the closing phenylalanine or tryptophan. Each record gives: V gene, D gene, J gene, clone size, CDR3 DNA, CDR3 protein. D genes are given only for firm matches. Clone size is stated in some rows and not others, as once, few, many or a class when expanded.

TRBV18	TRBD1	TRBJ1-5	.	TGTGCCAGCTCCCGGGACAGGGGAAAGCCCCAGCATTTT	CASSRDRGKPQHF
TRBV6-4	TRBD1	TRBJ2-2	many	TGTGCCAGCAGTCGGACAGGGGAAGGCGGGGAGCTGTTTTTT	CASSRTGEGGELFF
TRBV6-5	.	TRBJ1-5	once	TGTGCCAGCAGTTATGCAGGGAACAATCAGCCCCAGCATTTT	CASSYAGNNQPQHF
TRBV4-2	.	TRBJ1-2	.	TGTGCCAGCAGCCAAGATGGGCAGGGGACGAATGGCTACACCTTC	CASSQDGQGTNGYTF
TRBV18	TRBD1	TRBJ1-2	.	TGTGCCAGCTCACCTTCCGGGACAGGGGATGGCTACACCTTC	CASSPSGTGDGYTF
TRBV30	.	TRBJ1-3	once	TGTGCCTGGAGCCCACAGAGAGTGGGAAACACCATATATTTT	CAWSPQRVGNTIYF
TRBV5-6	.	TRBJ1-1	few	TGTGCCAGCAGCTTGTGGGGCACCCAACTGAACACTGAAGCTTTCTTT	CASSLWGTQLNTEAFF
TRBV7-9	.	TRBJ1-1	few	TGTGCCAGCAGCTCGACAGGGAACACTGAAGCTTTCTTT	CASSSTGNTEAFF
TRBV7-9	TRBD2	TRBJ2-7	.	TGTGCCAGCAGCTTAGGGTCCGGGAGGGGGTACGAGCAGTACTTC	CASSLGSGRGYEQYF
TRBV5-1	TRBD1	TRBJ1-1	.	TGCGCCAGCAGCTTGGAGGGGGCGCGGCAGAACACTGAAGCTTTCTTT	CASSLEGARQNTEAFF
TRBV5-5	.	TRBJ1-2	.	TGTGCCAGCACCACACAACCCGGGGACACCAACTATGGCTACACCTTC	CASTTQPGDTNYGYTF
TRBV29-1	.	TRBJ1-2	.	TGCAGCGTTGAAACAGACAATGGCTACACCTTC	CSVETDNGYTF
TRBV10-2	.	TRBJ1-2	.	TGCGCCAGCAGTGATGGACTGAACTATGGCTACACCTTC	CASSDGLNYGYTF
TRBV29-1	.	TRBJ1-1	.	TGCAGCGTCGTAGGGAGAGTTAACACTGAAGCTTTCTTT	CSVVGRVNTEAFF
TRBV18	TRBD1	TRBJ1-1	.	TGTGCCAGCTCACACACCGGGACAGGGGGCGTAGGTAGCACTGAAGCTTTCTTT	CASSHTGTGGVGSTEAFF
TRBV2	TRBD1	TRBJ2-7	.	TGTGCCAGCCTTGGGACAGATTACGAGCAGTACTTC	CASLGTDYEQYF
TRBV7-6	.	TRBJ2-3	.	TGTGCCAGCAGCCGTAACAGGGCCAAAATTACAGATACGCAGTATTTT	CASSRNRAKITDTQYF
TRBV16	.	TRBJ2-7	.	TGTGCCAGCAGCCCGAGCTCCTACGAGCAGTACTTC	CASSPSSYEQYF